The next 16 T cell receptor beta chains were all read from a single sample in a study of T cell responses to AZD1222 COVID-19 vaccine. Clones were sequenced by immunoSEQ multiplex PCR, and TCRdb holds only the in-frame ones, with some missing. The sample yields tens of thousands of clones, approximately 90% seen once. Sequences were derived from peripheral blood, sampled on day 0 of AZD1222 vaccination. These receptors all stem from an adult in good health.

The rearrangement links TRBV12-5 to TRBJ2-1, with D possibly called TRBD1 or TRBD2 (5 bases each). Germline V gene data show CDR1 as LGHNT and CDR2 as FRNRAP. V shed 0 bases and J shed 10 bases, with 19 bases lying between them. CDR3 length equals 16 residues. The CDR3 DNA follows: TGTGCTAGTGGTTTGGTACTTGGGACCAAAAAACCCGAGCAGTTCTTC. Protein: CASGLVLGTKKPEQFF.

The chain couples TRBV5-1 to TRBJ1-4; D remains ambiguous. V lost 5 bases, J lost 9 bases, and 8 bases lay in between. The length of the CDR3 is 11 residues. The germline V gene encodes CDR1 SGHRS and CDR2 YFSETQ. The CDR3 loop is CASSSDQKLFF. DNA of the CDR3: TGCGCCAGCAGTTCCGACCAAAAACTGTTTTTT.

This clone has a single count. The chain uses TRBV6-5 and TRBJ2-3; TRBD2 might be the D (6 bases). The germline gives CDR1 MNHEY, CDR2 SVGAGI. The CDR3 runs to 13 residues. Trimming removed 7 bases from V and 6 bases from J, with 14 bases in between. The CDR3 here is CASKEGTWDTQYF. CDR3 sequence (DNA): TGTGCCAGCAAGGAGGGGACCTGGGATACGCAGTATTTT.

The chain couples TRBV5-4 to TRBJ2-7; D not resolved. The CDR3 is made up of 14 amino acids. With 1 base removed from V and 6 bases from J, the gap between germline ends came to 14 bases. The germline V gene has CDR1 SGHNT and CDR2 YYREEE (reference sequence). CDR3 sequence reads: CASSLSTNIREQYF. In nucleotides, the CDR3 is TGTGCCAGCAGCTTGAGTACAAATATTCGCGAGCAGTACTTC.

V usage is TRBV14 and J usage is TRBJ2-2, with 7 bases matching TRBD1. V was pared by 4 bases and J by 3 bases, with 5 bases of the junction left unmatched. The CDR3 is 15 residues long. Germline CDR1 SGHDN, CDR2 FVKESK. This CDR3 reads CASSLQGRDTGELFF. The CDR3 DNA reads TGTGCCAGCAGCCTACAGGGGCGGGACACCGGGGAGCTGTTTTTT.

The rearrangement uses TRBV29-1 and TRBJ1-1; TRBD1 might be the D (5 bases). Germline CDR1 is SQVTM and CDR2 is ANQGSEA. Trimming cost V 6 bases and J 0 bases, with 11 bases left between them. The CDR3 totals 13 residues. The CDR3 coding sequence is TGCAGCGTCGACAGCTTCATGAACACTGAAGCTTTCTTT. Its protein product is CSVDSFMNTEAFF.

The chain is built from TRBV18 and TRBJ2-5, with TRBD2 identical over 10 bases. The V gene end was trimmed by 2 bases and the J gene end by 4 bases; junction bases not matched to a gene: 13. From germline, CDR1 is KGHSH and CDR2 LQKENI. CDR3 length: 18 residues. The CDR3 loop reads CASSPYSSGGTMGETQYF. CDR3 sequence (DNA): TGTGCCAGCTCACCATACTCTAGCGGGGGCACTATGGGAGAGACCCAGTACTTC. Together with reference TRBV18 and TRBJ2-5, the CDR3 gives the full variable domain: NAGVMQNPRHLVRRRGQEARLRCSPMKGHSHVYWYRQLPEEGLKFMVYLQKENIIDESGMPKERFSAEFPKEGPSILRIQQVVRGDSAAYFCASSPYSSGGTMGETQYFGPGTRLLVL.

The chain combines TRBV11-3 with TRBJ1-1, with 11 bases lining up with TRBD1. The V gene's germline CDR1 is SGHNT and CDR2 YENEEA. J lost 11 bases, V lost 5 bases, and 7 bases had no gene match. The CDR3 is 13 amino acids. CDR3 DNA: TGTGCCAGCAGCATTGGACAGGGGGCTCGGGCTTTCTTT. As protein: CASSIGQGARAFF.

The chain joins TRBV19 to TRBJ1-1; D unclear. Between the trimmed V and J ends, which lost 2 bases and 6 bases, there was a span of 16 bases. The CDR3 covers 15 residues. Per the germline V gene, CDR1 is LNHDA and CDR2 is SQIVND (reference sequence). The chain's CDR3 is CASSILADFKAEAFF. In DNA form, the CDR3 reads TGTGCCAGTAGTATATTGGCAGACTTTAAGGCTGAAGCTTTCTTT.

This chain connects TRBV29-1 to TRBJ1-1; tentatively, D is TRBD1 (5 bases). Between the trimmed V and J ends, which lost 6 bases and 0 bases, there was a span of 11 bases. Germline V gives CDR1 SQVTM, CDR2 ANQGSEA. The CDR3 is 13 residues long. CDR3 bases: TGCAGCGTCGAACGACAGATGAACACTGAAGCTTTCTTT. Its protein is CSVERQMNTEAFF.

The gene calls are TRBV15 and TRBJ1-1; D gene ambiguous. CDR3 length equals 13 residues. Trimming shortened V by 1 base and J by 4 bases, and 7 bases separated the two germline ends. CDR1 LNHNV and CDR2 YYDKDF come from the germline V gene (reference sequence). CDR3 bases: TGTGCCACCAGCAGAGTAGGTAGCACTGAAGCTTTCTTT. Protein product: CATSRVGSTEAFF. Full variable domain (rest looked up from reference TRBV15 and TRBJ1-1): DAMVIQNPRYQVTQFGKPVTLSCSQTLNHNVMYWYQQKSSQAPKLLFHYYDKDFNNEADTPDNFQSRRPNTSFCFLDIRSPGLGDTAMYLCATSRVGSTEAFFGQGTRLTVV.

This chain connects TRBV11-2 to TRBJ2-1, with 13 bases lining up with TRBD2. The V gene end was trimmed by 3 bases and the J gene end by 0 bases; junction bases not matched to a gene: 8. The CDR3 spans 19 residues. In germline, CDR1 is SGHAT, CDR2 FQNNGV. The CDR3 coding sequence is TGTGCCAGCAGCTTTACACTAGCGGGGGGGCGGAGCTCCTACAATGAGCAGTTCTTC. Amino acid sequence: CASSFTLAGGRSSYNEQFF. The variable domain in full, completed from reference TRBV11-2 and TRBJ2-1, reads EAGVAQSPRYKIIEKRQSVAFWCNPISGHATLYWYQQILGQGPKLLIQFQNNGVVDDSQLPKDRFSAERLKGVDSTLKIQPAKLEDSAVYLCASSFTLAGGRSSYNEQFFGPGTRLTVL.

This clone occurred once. Here the CDR3 DNA reads TGTGCCAGCAGTTTCCGGGACTTTATCACCGGGGAGCTGTTTTTT. This codes for CASSFRDFITGELFF. The V and J genes are TRBV27 and TRBJ2-2, with a tentative D call TRBD2 (6 bases). The germline V and J ends were trimmed by 3 bases and 4 bases, with 12 bases remaining between them. Germline-derived CDR1 and CDR2 are MNHEY and SMNVEV (reference sequence). The CDR3 has 15 residues.

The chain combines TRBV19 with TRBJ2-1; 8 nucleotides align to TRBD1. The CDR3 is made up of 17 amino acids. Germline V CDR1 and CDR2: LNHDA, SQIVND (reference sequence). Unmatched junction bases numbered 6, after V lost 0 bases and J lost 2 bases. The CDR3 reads CASSIDPDRGTYNEQFF. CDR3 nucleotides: TGTGCCAGTAGTATAGACCCAGACAGGGGCACCTACAATGAGCAGTTCTTC.

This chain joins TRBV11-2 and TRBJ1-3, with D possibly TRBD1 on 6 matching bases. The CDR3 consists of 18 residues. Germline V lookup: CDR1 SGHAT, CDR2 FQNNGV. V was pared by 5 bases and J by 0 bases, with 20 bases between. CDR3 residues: CASSRDQGNFYSGNTIYF. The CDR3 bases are TGTGCCAGCAGCCGGGACCAGGGGAACTTCTACTCTGGAAACACCATATATTTT.

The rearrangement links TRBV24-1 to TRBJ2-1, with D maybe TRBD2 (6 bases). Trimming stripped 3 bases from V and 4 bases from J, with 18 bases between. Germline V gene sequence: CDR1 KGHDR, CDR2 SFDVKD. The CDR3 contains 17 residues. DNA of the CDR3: TGTGCCACCAGTGATCCCCAGAGCTACCGGGGGTACAATGAGCAGTTCTTC. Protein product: CATSDPQSYRGYNEQFF.